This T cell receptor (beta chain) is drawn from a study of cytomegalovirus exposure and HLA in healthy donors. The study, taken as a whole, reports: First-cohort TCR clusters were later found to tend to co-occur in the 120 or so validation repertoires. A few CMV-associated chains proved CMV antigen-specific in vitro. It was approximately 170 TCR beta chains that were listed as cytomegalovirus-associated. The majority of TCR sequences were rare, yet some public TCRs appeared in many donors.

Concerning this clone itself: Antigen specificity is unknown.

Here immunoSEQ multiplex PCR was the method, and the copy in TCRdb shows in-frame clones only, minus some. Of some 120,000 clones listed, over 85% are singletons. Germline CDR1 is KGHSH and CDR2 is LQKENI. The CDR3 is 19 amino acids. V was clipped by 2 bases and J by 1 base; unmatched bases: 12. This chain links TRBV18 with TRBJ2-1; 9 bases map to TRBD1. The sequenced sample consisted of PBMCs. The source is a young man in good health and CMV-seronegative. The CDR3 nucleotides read TGTGCCAGCTCACCAAAGAGTCTACAGGGGGCTCGGTCCTACAATGAGCAGTTCTTC. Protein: CASSPKSLQGARSYNEQFF.